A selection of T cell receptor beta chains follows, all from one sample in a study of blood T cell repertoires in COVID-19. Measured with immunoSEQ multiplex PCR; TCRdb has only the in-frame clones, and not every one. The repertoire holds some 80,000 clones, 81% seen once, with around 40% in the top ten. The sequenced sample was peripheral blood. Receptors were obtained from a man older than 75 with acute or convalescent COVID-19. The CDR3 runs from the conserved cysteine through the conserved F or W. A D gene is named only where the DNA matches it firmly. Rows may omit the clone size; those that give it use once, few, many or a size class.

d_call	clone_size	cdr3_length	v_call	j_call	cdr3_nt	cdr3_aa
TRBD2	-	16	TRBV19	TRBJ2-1	TGTGCCAGTAGCATTCGGCTAGCGGGTCGTATCGATGAGCAGTTCTTC	CASSIRLAGRIDEQFF
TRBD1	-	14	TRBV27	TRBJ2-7	TGTGCCAGCAGTCCTTGGACAGGTGACTACGAGCAGTACTTC	CASSPWTGDYEQYF
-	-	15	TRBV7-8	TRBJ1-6	TGTGCCAGCAGCTTAAAGTACAGGGATAATTCACCCCTCCACTTT	CASSLKYRDNSPLHF
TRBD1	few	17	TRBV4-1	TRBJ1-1	TGCGCCAGCAGCCAAGAAGGGGCAGGGGGCAGGAACACTGAAGCTTTCTTT	CASSQEGAGGRNTEAFF
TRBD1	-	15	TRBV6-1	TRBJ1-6	TGTGCCAGCAGTGAAGTCGGACAGGGGGCCTCACCCCTCCACTTT	CASSEVGQGASPLHF
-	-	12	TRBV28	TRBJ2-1	TGTGCCAGCAGTTCCAGGTCTCGAGAGCAGTTCTTC	CASSSRSREQFF
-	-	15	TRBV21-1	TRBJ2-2	TGTGCCAGCATCTCTAGCGGGGTGGGCACCGGGGAGCTGTTTTTT	CASISSGVGTGELFF
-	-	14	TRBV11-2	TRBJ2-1	TGTGCCAGCGGACAGAGGTCAGGCCACAATGAGCAGTTCTTC	CASGQRSGHNEQFF
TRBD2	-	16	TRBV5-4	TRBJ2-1	TGTGCCAGCAGCGTGATTAGCGGGAGGGCCTCCGATGAGCAGTTCTTC	CASSVISGRASDEQFF
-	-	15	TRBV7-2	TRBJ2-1	TGTGCCAGCAGCTTAGCGTTTTACTCCTACAATGAGCAGTTCTTC	CASSLAFYSYNEQFF
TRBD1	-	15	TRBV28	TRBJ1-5	TGTGCCAGCAGACCGGACAGGTTATTGAATCAGCCCCAGCATTTT	CASRPDRLLNQPQHF
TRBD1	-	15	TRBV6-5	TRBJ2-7	TGTGCCAGCAGTTACCCTCGACAGGGTACCTACGAGCAGTACTTC	CASSYPRQGTYEQYF
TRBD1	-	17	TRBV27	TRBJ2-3	TGTGCCAGCAGGGGGACAGAATACATTGACAGGGCGGATACGCAGTATTTT	CASRGTEYIDRADTQYF
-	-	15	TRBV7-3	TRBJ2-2	TGTGCCAGCAGCTTAGTAGCGGCAAACACCGGGGAGCTGTTTTTT	CASSLVAANTGELFF
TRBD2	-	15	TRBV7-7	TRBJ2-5	TGTGCTAGCAGCGGCGGGACTAGAGGCGTCGAGACCCAGTACTTC	CASSGGTRGVETQYF
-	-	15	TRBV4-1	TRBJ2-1	TGCGCCAGCAGCCAAGGGCCGGAGCCAGACAATGAGCAGTTCTTC	CASSQGPEPDNEQFF